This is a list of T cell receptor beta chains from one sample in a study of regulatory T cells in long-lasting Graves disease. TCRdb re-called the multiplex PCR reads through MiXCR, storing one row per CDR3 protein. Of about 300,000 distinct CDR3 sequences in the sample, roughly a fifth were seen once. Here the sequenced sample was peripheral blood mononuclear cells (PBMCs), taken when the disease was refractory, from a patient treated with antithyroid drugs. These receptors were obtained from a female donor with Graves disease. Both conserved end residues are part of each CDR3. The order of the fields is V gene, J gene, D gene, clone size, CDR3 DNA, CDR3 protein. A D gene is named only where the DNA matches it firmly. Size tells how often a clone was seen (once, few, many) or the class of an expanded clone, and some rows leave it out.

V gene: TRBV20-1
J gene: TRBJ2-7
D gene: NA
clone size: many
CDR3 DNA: TGCAGTGCTAGAGGGGACTCACCCTACGAGCAGTACTTC
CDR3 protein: CSARGDSPYEQYF

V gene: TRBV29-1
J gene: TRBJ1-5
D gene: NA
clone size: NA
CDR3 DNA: TGCAGCGTTGCAGGGGTTGGCAATCAGCCCCAGCATTTT
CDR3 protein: CSVAGVGNQPQHF

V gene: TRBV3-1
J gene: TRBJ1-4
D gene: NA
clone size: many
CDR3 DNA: TGTGCCAGCACCACAGAAGGAACTAATGAAAAACTGTTTTTT
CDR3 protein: CASTTEGTNEKLFF

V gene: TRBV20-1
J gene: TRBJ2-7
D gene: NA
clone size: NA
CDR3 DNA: TGCAGTGCTACACCCAGGGTCCACGAGCAGTACTTC
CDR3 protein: CSATPRVHEQYF

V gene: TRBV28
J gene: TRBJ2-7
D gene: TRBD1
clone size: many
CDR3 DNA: TGTGCCAGCAGTTTGGACAGGCATACTACCTACGAGCAGTACTTC
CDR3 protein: CASSLDRHTTYEQYF

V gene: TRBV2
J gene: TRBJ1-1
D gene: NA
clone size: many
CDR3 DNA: TGTGCCGGGAAGAGGAGGGATACTGAAGCTTTCTTT
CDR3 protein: CAGKRRDTEAFF

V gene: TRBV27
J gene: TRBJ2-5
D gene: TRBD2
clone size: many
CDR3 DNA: TGTGCCAGCACAAATGCCGGACTAGGGCAAGAGACCCAGTACTTC
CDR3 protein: CASTNAGLGQETQYF

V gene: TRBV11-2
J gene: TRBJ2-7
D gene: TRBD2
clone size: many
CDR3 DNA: TGTGCCAGCAGTTCGGGGATAAATCGGGAGGAGTACTTC
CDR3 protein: CASSSGINREEYF

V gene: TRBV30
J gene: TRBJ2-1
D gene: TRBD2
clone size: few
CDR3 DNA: TGTGCCTACTTAGCGGGAGAGGGATACAATGAGCAGTTCTTC
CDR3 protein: CAYLAGEGYNEQFF

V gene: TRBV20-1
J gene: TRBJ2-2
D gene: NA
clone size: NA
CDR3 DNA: TGCAGTGGAGGGCGGTCCAACACCGGGGAGCTGTTTTTT
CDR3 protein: CSGGRSNTGELFF

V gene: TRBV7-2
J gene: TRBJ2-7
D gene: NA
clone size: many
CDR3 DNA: TGTGCCAGCAGCTTTGACGGGAGCGGTTCCTACGAGCAGTACTTC
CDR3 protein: CASSFDGSGSYEQYF

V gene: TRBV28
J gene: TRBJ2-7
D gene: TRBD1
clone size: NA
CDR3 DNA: TGTGCCAGCAATACGGGACAGGGGTTCAACGAGCAGTACTTC
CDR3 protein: CASNTGQGFNEQYF

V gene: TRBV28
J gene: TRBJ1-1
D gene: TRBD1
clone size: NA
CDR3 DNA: TGTGCCAGCAGTTTAGGAGGGGGACAGCTGAACACTGAAGCTTTCTTT
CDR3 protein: CASSLGGGQLNTEAFF

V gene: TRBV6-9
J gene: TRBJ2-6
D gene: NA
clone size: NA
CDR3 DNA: TGTGCCAGCAGTTACGCCTCTGGGGCCAACGTCCTGACTTTC
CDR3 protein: CASSYASGANVLTF

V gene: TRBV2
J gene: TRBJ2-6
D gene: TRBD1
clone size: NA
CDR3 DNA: TGTGCCAGCAGCCAACAGGGGCTGGCTGGGGCCAACGTCCTGACTTTC
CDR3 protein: CASSQQGLAGANVLTF

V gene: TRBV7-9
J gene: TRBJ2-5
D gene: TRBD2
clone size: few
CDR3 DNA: TGTGCCAGCAGCTTAGGGGACGCTAGCGGGAGGGAGAAGACCCAGTACTTC
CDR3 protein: CASSLGDASGREKTQYF

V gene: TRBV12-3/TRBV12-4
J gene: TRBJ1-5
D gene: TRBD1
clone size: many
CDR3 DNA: TGTGCCAGCACCGGGACAGGGGTGAAACAGCCCCAGCATTTT
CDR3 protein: CASTGTGVKQPQHF

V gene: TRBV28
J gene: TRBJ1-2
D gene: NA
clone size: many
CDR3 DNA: TGTGCCAGCAGTTTAACGGGGATAAACTATGGCTACACCTTC
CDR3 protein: CASSLTGINYGYTF

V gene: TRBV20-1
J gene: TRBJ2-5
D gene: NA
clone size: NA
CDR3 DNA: TGCAGTGCTAGTCTCGTAGCCACCTCCCAAGAGACCCAGTACTTC
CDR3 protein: CSASLVATSQETQYF

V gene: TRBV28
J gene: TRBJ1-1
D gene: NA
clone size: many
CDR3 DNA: TGTGCCAGCATTACGTACACTGAAGCTTTCTTT
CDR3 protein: CASITYTEAFF

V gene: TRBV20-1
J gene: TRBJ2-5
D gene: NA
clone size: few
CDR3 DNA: TGCAGTGCCGGACCTTACGATTGGGGGATGGGGGCCCAGTACTTC
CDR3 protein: CSAGPYDWGMGAQYF

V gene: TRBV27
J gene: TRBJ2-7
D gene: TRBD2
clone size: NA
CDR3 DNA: TGTGCCAGCAGTGGCGGGAGTAGAGGAAGCTACGAGCAGTACTTC
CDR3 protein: CASSGGSRGSYEQYF

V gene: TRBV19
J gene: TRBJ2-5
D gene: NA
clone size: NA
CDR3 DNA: TGTGCCAGTAGTATAGTGGACGGGGAGACCCAGTACTTC
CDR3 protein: CASSIVDGETQYF

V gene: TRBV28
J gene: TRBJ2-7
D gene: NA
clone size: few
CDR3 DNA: TGTGCCACGGACCCGGGCGGCTACGAGCAGTACTTC
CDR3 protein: CATDPGGYEQYF